Detailed here is one T cell receptor (beta chain). The antigen is not known. Germline loops: CDR1 SGHNT, CDR2 YENEEA. There are 14 residues in the CDR3. Trimming stripped 8 bases from V and 0 bases from J, with 14 bases between. TCRdb redid the calling of the 5' RACE reads with MiXCR, one entry per CDR3 protein. Of over 120,000 distinct CDR3 sequences listed, 15% to 20% were seen once; the top ten hold over 2%. The sample originates from a study of T-cell memory formation after mild COVID-19. Study information: The TCR clusters were mostly specific to one donor. Study results and caveats: Mostly located in CM and EM were contracting CD4+ clones, with contracting CD8+ clones located in EMRA. Pre-infection memory contained some responding clones, which suggested that cross-reactive memory had joined. Clones shrinking between day 15 and 85 showed a balanced CD4/CD8 split, and those that grew later tilted toward CD4+.

V usage is TRBV11-3 and J usage is TRBJ2-7; a possible D gene is TRBD1 (5 bases). The sample taken for sequencing was PBMCs or a T cell subset sorted from them (not recorded which). The TCR was taken from an adult woman who had mild COVID-19 (a few samples of this study predate the infection). Cell type and time point are not known. The chain's CDR3 is CASSHRWSSYEQYF. CDR3 sequence (DNA): TGTGCCAGCTCCCACAGGTGGAGCTCCTACGAGCAGTACTTC.